Below, one TCR beta chain is given with its context. The data originate from a study of blood T cell repertoires in COVID-19. Method: immunoSEQ multiplex PCR; TCRdb's copy keeps in-frame clones and lacks some. The table includes about 150,000 clones, 80% to 90% detected once. Germline trimming cut 4 bases from V and 5 bases from J; bases unmatched to any gene: 7. Germline CDR1 and CDR2: SNHLY and FYNNEI. The CDR3 contains 15 residues. The chain carries TRBV2 and TRBJ2-2, with 7 nucleotides matching TRBD1. Material for sequencing was peripheral blood. This receptor was obtained from a man aged 18 to 30 with COVID-19, enrolled during active disease. The CDR3 DNA sequence: TGTGCCAGCAGTGTTGGCAGGGGGTCGACCGGGGAGCTGTTTTTT. Amino acid sequence: CASSVGRGSTGELFF.